This TCR beta chain was retrieved from a study of cytomegalovirus exposure and HLA in healthy donors. This clone appeared a few times. PCR amplification relied on 60 Vbeta primers (plus 13 Jbeta primers). Generated by immunoSEQ multiplex PCR, the TCRdb table keeps only in-frame clones and is missing some. Among 150,000 to 200,000 clones listed, about 80% were seen once. CDR3 length: 18 residues. The V end was cut by 2 bases, the J end by 1 base, with 20 bases between. CDR1 ENHRY and CDR2 SYGVKD come from the germline V gene. This sequence joins TRBV10-3 and TRBJ1-1; D call uncertain. The specimen sequenced was PBMCs. The TCR was taken from a man under 40 in good health and CMV-seronegative. CDR3 loop: CAISEPSVTTKPNTEAFF. The CDR3 bases are TGTGCCATCAGTGAGCCGTCGGTGACAACGAAACCGAACACTGAAGCTTTCTTT.